This TCR beta chain was documented in a study of blood T cell repertoires in COVID-19. Whole-study context: The analysed material was cDNA or gDNA that came from T cells, B-cell-depleted T cells, or PBMCs.

Recruitment covered under 25 US areas and drew participants whose ages spanned about 18 to 95 years. J lost 0 bases, V lost 3 bases, and 5 bases had no gene match. Germline V lookup: CDR1 SGHNT, CDR2 YYREEE (reference sequence). The CDR3 is 15 amino acids. Original processing methods: Nucleated cell number was recorded as an estimate derived from reference gene primer amplification. Libraries were prepared by immunoSEQ multiplex PCR; TCRdb keeps only in-frame clonotypes and omits some of them. The V and J calls and clone size were taken over from that table, and D and trimming were inferred from the DNA. The table shows around 250,000 clones, with approximately 90% occurring only once.

The receptor was isolated from a human donor in a cohort exposed to, infected with or recovered from COVID-19 (not recorded which). The donor label of this sample is uncertain. What was sequenced was PBMCs or T cells enriched from blood (not recorded which). The chain links TRBV5-4 to TRBJ1-2; the match to TRBD1 covers 7 bases. CDR3 in DNA: TGTGCCAGCAGCTCTAGGGACAGCCCTAACTATGGCTACACCTTC. Encoded protein: CASSSRDSPNYGYTF.